Sequencing of this T cell receptor beta chain was carried out in a study of response to subunit inactivated influenza vaccine. TCRdb recomputed calls from the RT-PCR reads with MiXCR, one row per CDR3 protein. The table records over 750,000 distinct CDR3 sequences, about 20% of them present only once. The CDR3 totals 16 residues. CDR1 is SGHTA and CDR2 is FQGNSA in the germline V gene. The V and J ends lost 1 base and 3 bases respectively, with 16 bases between them. General study results and limits: That few new T cells are recruited by each seasonal influenza vaccination was the authors' suggestion.

Worth noting for this clonotype: Its antigen remains unidentified.

Here the sequenced sample was PBMCs from blood, taken 4 to 6 days after vaccination. This sequence joins TRBV7-2 and TRBJ2-7; D gene unclear. This TCR was sampled from a man aged 45 to 65 who received an inactivated influenza vaccine. CDR3 loop: CASSLELGIGFYEQYF. The CDR3 region has the DNA TGTGCCAGCAGCTTAGAACTGGGAATAGGTTTCTACGAGCAGTACTTC.